Described below is a single TCR beta chain sequence and its context. This specimen belongs to a study of blood T cell repertoires in COVID-19. Study summary: Sites in the United States, Italy and Spain provided acute and convalescent COVID-19 samples.

This CDR3 spans 14 amino acids. Trimming pared 3 bases from V and 10 bases from J, leaving 13 bases between. Original methodology: Amplifying reference gene primers gave estimates of nucleated cell counts. Clones were read by immunoSEQ multiplex PCR, and TCRdb kept only the in-frame ones, dropping some. D and trimming come from the DNA, and the V and J calls and clone size come from that table. This sample has some 96,000 clones; roughly 84% occur once, and the top ten carry around 13%. Sequencing was carried out using peripheral blood. J is TRBJ1-6 and V is TRBV23-1, with D tentatively TRBD1 (6 bases). TRBV23-1 is designated an ORF whose function remains uncertain. The receptor comes from a human donor in a cohort sampled during active COVID-19. CDR3 residues: CASSQKGGNSPLHF. The CDR3 nucleotides read TGCGCCAGCAGTCAGAAAGGGGGTAACTCACCCCTCCACTTT.